This T cell receptor beta chain was found in a study of blood T cell repertoires in COVID-19. Sequencing was performed with immunoSEQ multiplex PCR; in TCRdb, only in-frame clones are kept and a portion is missing. The table includes under 75,000 clones, 55% to 80% detected once. The clonotype comes from a woman between 65 and 79 years old with COVID-19, enrolled during active disease. The sequenced sample was peripheral blood.

CDR3 region: CASSLEIGSNPNEQFF. CDR3 in DNA: TGTGCCAGCAGCTTAGAAATCGGGTCGAACCCCAATGAGCAGTTCTTC. This sequence joins TRBV11-3 and TRBJ2-1; unclear D gene. Trimming shortened V by 0 bases and J by 6 bases, and 15 bases separated the two germline ends. The CDR3 spans 16 residues. In germline, CDR1 is SGHNT, CDR2 YENEEA.